Listed here are 19 T cell receptor beta chains from one sample, sequenced in a study of T-cell reconstitution after alpha-beta-depleted transplantation in children. The TCRbeta library was prepared with unique molecular identifiers. TCRdb processed the PCR reads anew with MiXCR; each CDR3 protein has one entry. The profile covers about 480,000 distinct CDR3 sequences, with roughly an eighth appearing a single time and roughly 5.4% taken by the ten largest. Sequencing was performed on PBMCs from the stem cell graft donor, taken from the stem cell graft. The receptors shown here come from a human donor who donated a stem cell graft to a child with combined immunodeficiency.

At least ten counts were recorded for this clonotype. The chain has TRBV6-2 or TRBV6-3 and TRBJ2-7; 8 bases fit TRBD2. Germline V CDR1 and CDR2: MNHEY, SVGEGT. Germline trimming cut 2 bases from V and 5 bases from J; bases unmatched to any gene: 8. The CDR3 loop spans 15 amino acids. This CDR3 is CASSYNTGTRDEQYF. In nucleotides, the CDR3 is TGTGCCAGCAGTTACAACACCGGGACTAGGGACGAGCAGTACTTC.

This clonotype was seen a few times. The chain has TRBV12-3 or TRBV12-4 and TRBJ2-1; perhaps D is TRBD1 or TRBD2 (6 bases each). The CDR3 has 16 residues. V lost 7 bases and J 4 bases, leaving 20 bases between the germline ends. The CDR3 DNA is TGTGCCAGCACCACCCCGGGGGCCCTGAATTACAATGAGCAGTTCTTC. As protein: CASTTPGALNYNEQFF.

The chain has TRBV6-2 or TRBV6-3 and TRBJ2-7; 9 nucleotides agree with TRBD1. V dropped 6 bases and J dropped 2; count of bases not matched to a gene: 8. Germline CDR1 reads MNHEY; CDR2 reads SVGEGT. The CDR3 is 15 amino acids. CDR3 coding DNA: TGTGCCAGCAGCTACGCCGGACAGGGGACCTACGAGCAGTACTTC. Its protein is CASSYAGQGTYEQYF.

The CDR3 loop is CASSPLGTSGGSNEQFF. As DNA, the CDR3 is TGTGCCAGCAGCCCTCTCGGGACTAGCGGGGGGTCCAATGAGCAGTTCTTC. This chain joins TRBV7-9 and TRBJ2-1, with 15 positions matching TRBD2. J gave up 6 bases and V 5 bases, and 8 bases lay outside the gene matches. CDR3 length equals 17 residues. Germline CDR1 SEHNR, CDR2 FQNEAQ (reference sequence).

This clonotype has a count of ten or more. The rearrangement links TRBV9 to TRBJ2-2; 9 nucleotides align to TRBD1. The germline V gene encodes CDR1 SGDLS and CDR2 YYNGEE. J lost 5 bases, V lost 3 bases, and 5 bases had no gene match. The CDR3 length is 15 residues. CDR3 bases: TGTGCCAGCAGCGGACGGACAGGGGCAACCGGGGAGCTGTTTTTT. It yields the protein CASSGRTGATGELFF.

The chain uses TRBV9 and TRBJ2-1; 9 bases fit TRBD2. V dropped 2 bases and J dropped 3; count of bases not matched to a gene: 3. This CDR3 is 15 amino acids long. CDR1 is SGDLS and CDR2 is YYNGEE in the germline V gene. This CDR3 reads CASSVSGRIYNEQFF. Written as DNA, the CDR3 is TGTGCCAGCAGCGTCAGCGGGAGGATCTACAATGAGCAGTTCTTC.

The table lists this clonotype with many counts. V gene TRBV28 combines with J gene TRBJ2-7; 7 bases map to TRBD2. The CDR3 runs to 14 residues. Per the germline V gene, CDR1 is MDHEN and CDR2 is SYDVKM. V was pared by 5 bases and J by 2 bases, with 6 bases of the junction left unmatched. CDR3 DNA sequence: TGTGCCAGCAGTCTGCGACTAGCCCCCTACGAGCAGTACTTC. It encodes CASSLRLAPYEQYF. Full variable domain (missing parts from reference TRBV28 and TRBJ2-7): DVKVTQSSRYLVKRTGEKVFLECVQDMDHENMFWYRQDPGLGLRLIYFSYDVKMKEKGDIPEGYSVSREKKERFSLILESASTNQTSMYLCASSLRLAPYEQYFGPGTRLTVT.

In this sample, this clonotype turned up once. The rearrangement joins TRBV10-3 to TRBJ2-2, with 7 nucleotides matching TRBD2. Germline trimming cut 5 bases from V and 6 bases from J; bases unmatched to any gene: 15. The CDR3 loop spans 17 amino acids. Germline V gene data show CDR1 as ENHRY and CDR2 as SYGVKD. The CDR3 nucleotides are TGTGCCATCAGTACCCCGATGGCGGCCAGCGGGGCCGGGGAGCTGTTTTTT. Its protein is CAISTPMAASGAGELFF.

In its sample, this clonotype was seen many times. The chain combines TRBV5-1 with TRBJ2-1, with 9 bases identical to TRBD2. Germline V gives CDR1 SGHRS, CDR2 YFSETQ. The V segment lost 0 bases and the J segment 3 bases; nucleotides outside the gene matches: 1. The CDR3 contains 15 residues. The CDR3 sequence is CASSLDSGSYNEQFF. As DNA, the CDR3 is TGCGCCAGCAGCTTGGATAGCGGGAGCTACAATGAGCAGTTCTTC.

The V and J genes are TRBV10-2 and TRBJ2-4; no clear D gene. The CDR3 extends over 16 amino acids. Trimming cost V 0 bases and J 1 base, with 10 bases left between them. The V gene's germline CDR1 is WSHSY and CDR2 SAAADI. DNA for the CDR3: TGCGCCAGCAGTGAGTCGAATTATCGGGCCAAAAACATTCAGTACTTC. Translating gives CASSESNYRAKNIQYF.

This chain joins TRBV10-3 and TRBJ2-7; the D gene could be TRBD1 or TRBD2 (5 bases each). V lost 3 bases and J lost 1, with 7 bases in between. CDR1 is ENHRY and CDR2 is SYGVKD in the germline V gene. The CDR3 is 13 amino acids. As DNA, the CDR3 is TGTGCCATCAGTGACAGGGAGTCCTACGAGCAGTACTTC. Amino acids: CAISDRESYEQYF.

This clonotype occurred many times. This chain joins TRBV12-3 or TRBV12-4 and TRBJ2-2; no definite D call. Trimming took 3 bases from V and 4 from J, leaving 6 bases between them. There are 13 residues in the CDR3. The CDR3 is CASSFDGTGELFF. DNA of the CDR3: TGTGCCAGCAGTTTTGACGGCACCGGGGAGCTGTTTTTT.

The rearrangement joins TRBV10-3 to TRBJ1-2; D is ambiguous. V gave up 2 bases and J gave up 8 bases, with 9 bases separating them. The CDR3 consists of 12 residues. The V gene's germline CDR1 is ENHRY and CDR2 SYGVKD. The CDR3 spells CAISEGLGGYTF. CDR3 DNA sequence: TGTGCCATCAGTGAGGGGTTGGGGGGCTACACCTTC.

This clonotype was seen only a few times. The chain recombines TRBV7-2 with TRBJ2-5; D is ambiguous. This CDR3 region has 12 residues. CDR1 is SGHTA and CDR2 is FQGNSA in the germline V gene. V lost 0 bases and J 9 bases, leaving 8 bases between the germline ends. CDR3: CASSLALDSQYF. The CDR3, as DNA: TGTGCCAGCAGCTTAGCGCTAGACTCCCAGTACTTC.

The J gene is TRBJ2-3, the V gene TRBV7-8; maybe TRBD2 (6 bases). V was trimmed by 2 bases and J by 0 bases, leaving 12 bases between them. The CDR3 consists of 16 residues. Germline CDR1 SGHVS, CDR2 FQNEAQ. CDR3 residues: CASSLKEGTSTDTQYF. The CDR3 DNA follows: TGTGCCAGCAGCTTAAAGGAAGGGACTAGCACAGATACGCAGTATTTT.

This chain connects TRBV20-1 to TRBJ2-7, with 13 bases lining up with TRBD2. Germline assignment: CDR1 DFQATT and CDR2 SNEGSKA (reference sequence). This CDR3 spans 15 amino acids. The V segment lost 2 bases and the J segment 1 base; nucleotides outside the gene matches: 2. The CDR3 nucleotides read TGCAGTGCTAGATCGACTAGCGGGGGGTCCTACGAGCAGTACTTC. Translating it yields CSARSTSGGSYEQYF.

The chain links TRBV24-1 to TRBJ2-3; D might be TRBD1 (6 bases). Germline-derived CDR1 and CDR2 are KGHDR and SFDVKD. CDR3 length: 13 amino acids. The V and J ends lost 5 bases and 6 bases respectively, with 11 bases between them. CDR3 nucleotides: TGTGCCACCAGTGGTCAGGGGCGGGATACGCAGTATTTT. Amino acids: CATSGQGRDTQYF.

Ten or more counts support this clonotype. The genes are TRBV28 and TRBJ2-3; 9 bases line up with TRBD2. The CDR3 is 17 amino acids. Germline V gene sequence: CDR1 MDHEN, CDR2 SYDVKM. Germline trimming cut 2 bases from V and 4 bases from J; bases unmatched to any gene: 10. In DNA, the CDR3 is TGTGCCAGCAGTTTAGGGATGGCGGGGGGGCAGGCAGATACGCAGTATTTT. Translating gives CASSLGMAGGQADTQYF.

The V and J genes are TRBV5-4 and TRBJ2-1; no reliable D call. Trimming stripped 4 bases from V and 6 bases from J, with 14 bases between. This CDR3 is 14 amino acids long. In germline, CDR1 is SGHNT, CDR2 YYREEE (reference sequence). The CDR3, as DNA: TGTGCCAGCAGCCCCCGTGAGCCCGGCAATGAGCAGTTCTTC. It specifies CASSPREPGNEQFF.